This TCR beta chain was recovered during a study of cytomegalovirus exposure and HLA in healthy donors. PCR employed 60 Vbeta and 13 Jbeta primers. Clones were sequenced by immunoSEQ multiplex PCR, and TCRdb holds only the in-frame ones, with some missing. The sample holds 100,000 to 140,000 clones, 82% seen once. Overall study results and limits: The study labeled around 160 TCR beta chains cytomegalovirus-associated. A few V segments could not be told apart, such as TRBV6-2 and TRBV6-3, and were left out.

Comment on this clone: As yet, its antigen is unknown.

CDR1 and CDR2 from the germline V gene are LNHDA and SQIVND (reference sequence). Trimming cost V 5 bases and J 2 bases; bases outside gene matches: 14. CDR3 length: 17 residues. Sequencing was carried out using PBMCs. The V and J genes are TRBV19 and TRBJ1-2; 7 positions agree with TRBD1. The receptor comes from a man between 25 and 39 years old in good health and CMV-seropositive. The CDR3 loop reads CASSPTRTGLLNYGYTF. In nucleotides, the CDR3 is TGTGCCAGTAGTCCTACCCGGACAGGACTACTCAACTATGGCTACACCTTC.